Shown below are 7 T cell receptor beta chains from a single sample sequenced in a study of blood T cell repertoires in COVID-19. Using immunoSEQ multiplex PCR, the repertoire was profiled, and TCRdb retains in-frame clones only, with some absent. The profile shows over 250,000 clones, 85% to 90% of them singletons. The source material was peripheral blood. These receptor sequences come from a woman aged 50 to 60 with COVID-19, enrolled during active disease.

Notes on this clone: The same CDR3 is also encoded by other DNA sequences in this sample. The chain recombines TRBV7-2 with TRBJ2-3; 9 nucleotides align to TRBD2. Trimming cost V 3 bases and J 0 bases; bases outside gene matches: 1. Germline-derived CDR1 and CDR2 are SGHTA and FQGNSA. The CDR3 length is 15 residues. Here the CDR3 DNA reads TGTGCCAGCAGCTTGACTAGCGGTAGCACAGATACGCAGTATTTT. It codes for CASSLTSGSTDTQYF.

The chain uses TRBV5-5 and TRBJ2-7, with TRBD2 identical over 8 bases. This CDR3 has 16 amino acids. CDR1 is SGHKS and CDR2 is YYEKEE in the germline V gene (reference sequence). Trimming took 1 base from V and 7 from J; bases not matched to a gene: 13. The CDR3 bases are TGTGCCAGCAGCTTGAGCACGACCGGGACTAGAGAAGAGCAGTACTTC. Translated: CASSLSTTGTREEQYF.

The chain uses TRBV19 and TRBJ1-1; D may be TRBD1 (6 bases). V was pared by 6 bases and J by 5 bases, with 13 bases between. CDR3 size: 13 residues. Germline-derived CDR1 and CDR2 are LNHDA and SQIVND (reference sequence). The CDR3 spells CASSRQVDTEAFF. CDR3 bases: TGTGCCAGTAGCCGACAGGTTGATACTGAAGCTTTCTTT.

The chain uses TRBV19 and TRBJ2-3; tentative D call: TRBD1 (6 bases). V was clipped by 4 bases and J by 0 bases, with 14 bases between them. Germline assignment: CDR1 LNHDA and CDR2 SQIVND (reference sequence). The CDR3 sequence is 16 residues long. CDR3 loop: CASSSPPGVSTDTQYF. The CDR3 nucleotides read TGTGCCAGTAGTAGCCCCCCAGGGGTCAGCACAGATACGCAGTATTTT.

The genes are TRBV4-3 and TRBJ2-3; D unclear. Germline assignment: CDR1 LGHNA and CDR2 YSLEER. This CDR3 comprises 14 residues. V was cut by 1 base and J by 8 bases, with 13 bases left in between. The CDR3 loop reads CASSQAPTLGTQYF. CDR3 nucleotides: TGCGCCAGCAGCCAAGCCCCAACCCTCGGTACGCAGTATTTT.

Worth noting for this clone: The junction shows a germline mismatch at one end, possibly a read error. The V gene is TRBV5-1, the J gene TRBJ1-2; possibly TRBD1 for D (5 bases). The CDR3 consists of 15 residues. CDR1 is SGHRS, CDR2 YFSETQ, per germline. The CDR3 reads CASSPLPQATFGRAF. Written as DNA, the CDR3 is TGCGCCAGCAGCCCGCTACCACAGGCAACGTTTGGGAGGGCCTTC.

A single count supports this clone. The chain couples TRBV5-1 to TRBJ2-7, with D unclear. V dropped 5 bases and J dropped 6 bases, with 21 bases sitting between them. The CDR3 is made up of 15 amino acids. Germline values: CDR1 SGHRS, CDR2 YFSETQ. CDR3 protein: CASRAVGTTTGEQYF. The CDR3 nucleotides are TGCGCCAGCAGAGCAGTTGGCACTACTACTGGCGAGCAGTACTTC.